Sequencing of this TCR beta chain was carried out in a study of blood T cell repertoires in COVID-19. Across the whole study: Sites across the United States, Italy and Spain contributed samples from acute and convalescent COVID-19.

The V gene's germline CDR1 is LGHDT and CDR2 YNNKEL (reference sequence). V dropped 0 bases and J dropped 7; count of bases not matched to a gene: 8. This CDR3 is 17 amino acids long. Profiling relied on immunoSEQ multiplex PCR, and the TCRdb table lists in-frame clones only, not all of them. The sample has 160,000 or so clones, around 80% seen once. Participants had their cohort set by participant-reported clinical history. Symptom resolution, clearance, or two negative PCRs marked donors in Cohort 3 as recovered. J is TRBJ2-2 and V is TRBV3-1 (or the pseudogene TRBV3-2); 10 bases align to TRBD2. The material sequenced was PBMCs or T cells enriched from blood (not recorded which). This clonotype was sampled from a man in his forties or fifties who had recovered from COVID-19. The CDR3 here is CASSQEVAGGRGGELFF. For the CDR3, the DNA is TGTGCCAGCAGCCAAGAGGTAGCGGGGGGCCGTGGCGGGGAGCTGTTTTTT.